Detailed here is one T cell receptor beta chain. The antigen is undetermined. The regulatory T cell sort gate was CD4+CD25hiCD127low/negative. Unrelated healthy donors provided the controls. Libraries were prepared by immunoSEQ multiplex PCR; TCRdb keeps only in-frame clonotypes and omits some of them. This table holds around 18,000 clones, about 93% found once. The sample comes from a study of B cell selection in AIRE deficiency. The study's findings and limits: About 30.6% of healthy-shared Treg TCRbeta sequences appeared in patient Tconv cells. CDR3s were shorter in shared Treg sequences, reflecting few non-templated nucleotide insertions. With only TCRbeta sequenced, 35% to 45% of shared healthy Treg sequences overlapped Tconv.

The sample comprised CD4+CD25+ Tregs sorted from PBMCs. The sequence came from a human donor in good health.

This CDR3 is CASSQQHLTGELFF. CDR3 nucleotides: TGCGCCAGCAGCCAACAGCATCTCACCGGGGAGCTGTTTTTT. V usage is TRBV4-3 and J usage is TRBJ2-2, with D uncertain. Trimming took off 2 bases at V and 4 bases at J, with 8 bases between the two ends. The CDR3 length is 14 residues. Per germline, CDR1 LGHNA and CDR2 YSLEER.